A selection of T cell receptor beta chains follows, all from one sample in a study of blood T cell repertoires in COVID-19. Using immunoSEQ multiplex PCR, the repertoire was profiled, and TCRdb retains in-frame clones only, with some absent. This repertoire shows about 97,000 clones, over 75% found once; its top ten account for less than 2%. Sequenced sample: peripheral blood. Source of these receptors: a man aged 55 to 69 with acute or convalescent COVID-19. CDR3s include the opening cysteine and the closing phenylalanine or tryptophan. The D gene is left open where the match is weak. Clone size is not always given. Where it is, it says once, few, many or a class for expanded clones.

J gene | D gene | V gene | clone size | CDR3 DNA | CDR3 protein
TRBJ2-5 | - | TRBV5-5 | - | TGTGCCAGCAGCTTGTTCAGAGAGACCCAGTACTTC | CASSLFRETQYF
TRBJ2-7 | TRBD1 | TRBV18 | few | TGTGCCAGCTCACCGCCGGAAACAGGGGGCCTGGGCGAGCAGTACTTC | CASSPPETGGLGEQYF
TRBJ1-6 | TRBD1 | TRBV27 | - | TGTGCCAGCAGTTCATTGGGACAGGGCTATTCACCCCTCCACTTT | CASSSLGQGYSPLHF
TRBJ1-3 | TRBD1 | TRBV7-2 | once | TGTGCCAGCAGCTTGACAGGGGTTGGAAACACCATATATTTT | CASSLTGVGNTIYF
TRBJ1-2 | - | TRBV6-5 | few | TGTGCCAGCAGACGTGACAGTGTCTATGGCTACACCTTC | CASRRDSVYGYTF
TRBJ2-1 | TRBD1 | TRBV5-1 | - | TGCGCCAGCAGCTTGACAGGGGGCTCCTACAATGAGCAGTTCTTC | CASSLTGGSYNEQFF
TRBJ1-1 | - | TRBV21-1 | - | TGTGCCAGCAGCAAATTTCGGGAGCCTGAAGCTTTCTTT | CASSKFREPEAFF
TRBJ1-6 | - | TRBV5-1 | once | TGCGCCAGCAGCTTGGGGCAGGACACGGGTTCACCCCTCCACTTT | CASSLGQDTGSPLHF
TRBJ1-1 | - | TRBV11-2 | - | TGTGCCAGCAGACCCCCGGGCGGGGGACGGAACACTGAAGCTTTCTTT | CASRPPGGGRNTEAFF
TRBJ1-4 | - | TRBV10-2 | - | TGCGCCAGCAGTGAGAATCAGCCGGGGGGTGAAAAACTGTTTTTT | CASSENQPGGEKLFF
TRBJ1-4 | - | TRBV6-5 | - | TGTGCCAGCAAGCGAGGGACATCAACTAATGAAAAACTGTTTTTT | CASKRGTSTNEKLFF